This T cell receptor (beta chain) was recovered during a study of shared clonotypes between healthy human individuals. On the study more broadly: The composition of the donors was a couple of women and a few men aged 18 to 49.

The assay was immunoSEQ multiplex PCR, and TCRdb's table has in-frame clones only and misses some. Found here are approximately 2.5 million clones, under 95% of them singletons; the top ten hold about 0.34%. Worth noting for this clone: Its antigen is currently unknown.

Study-wide results and limits: The naive CD4 repertoires of several donors were compared, and approximately 4.5% of clonotypes were shared. Sampling covered nothing but blood. Tissue TCR repertoires likely differ from those found in blood. Non-shared clonotypes had lower generation probabilities than those shared by all four donors.

The V gene's germline CDR1 is SGHTA and CDR2 FQGNSA. V lost 5 bases and J lost 7, with 14 bases in between. This CDR3 has 14 amino acids. The chain joins TRBV7-2 to TRBJ1-4, with D possibly matching TRBD1 (6 bases). Sequencing used naive CD4+ T cells from PBMCs. Subset defined: CD45RA+ positively selected. The clonotype was recovered from a man aged 18 to 30 in good health. Some clones in this sample may be carry-over from other donors' samples. In DNA form, the CDR3 reads TGTGCCAGCAGCCCGGATTGGGGGGCTGAAAAACTGTTTTTT. Residues: CASSPDWGAEKLFF.